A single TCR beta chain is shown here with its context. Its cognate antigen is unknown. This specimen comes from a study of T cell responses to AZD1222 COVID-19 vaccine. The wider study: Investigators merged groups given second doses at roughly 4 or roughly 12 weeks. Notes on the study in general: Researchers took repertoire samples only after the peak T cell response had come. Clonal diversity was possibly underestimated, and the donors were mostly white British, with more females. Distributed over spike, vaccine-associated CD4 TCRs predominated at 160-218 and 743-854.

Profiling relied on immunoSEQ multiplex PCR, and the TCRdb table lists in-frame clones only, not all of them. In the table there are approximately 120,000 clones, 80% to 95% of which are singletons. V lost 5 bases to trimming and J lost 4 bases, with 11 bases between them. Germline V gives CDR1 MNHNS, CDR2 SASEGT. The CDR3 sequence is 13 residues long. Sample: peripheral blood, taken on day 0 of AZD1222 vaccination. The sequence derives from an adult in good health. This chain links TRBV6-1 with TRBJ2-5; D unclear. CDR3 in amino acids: CASSSSVAETQYF. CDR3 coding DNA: TGTGCCAGCAGTTCCAGCGTAGCAGAGACCCAGTACTTC.